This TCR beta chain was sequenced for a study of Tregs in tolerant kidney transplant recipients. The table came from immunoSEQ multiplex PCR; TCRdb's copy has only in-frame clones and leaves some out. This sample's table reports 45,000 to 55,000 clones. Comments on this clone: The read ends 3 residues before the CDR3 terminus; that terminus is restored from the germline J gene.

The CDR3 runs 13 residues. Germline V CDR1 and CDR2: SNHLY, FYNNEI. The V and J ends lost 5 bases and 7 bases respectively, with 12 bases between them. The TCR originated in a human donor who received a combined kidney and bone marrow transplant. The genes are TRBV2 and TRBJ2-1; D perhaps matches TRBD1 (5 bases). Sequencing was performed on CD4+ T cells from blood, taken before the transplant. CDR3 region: CASSISYRNEQFF. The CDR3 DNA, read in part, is TGTGCCAGCAGTATCAGCTACAGGAATGAG.